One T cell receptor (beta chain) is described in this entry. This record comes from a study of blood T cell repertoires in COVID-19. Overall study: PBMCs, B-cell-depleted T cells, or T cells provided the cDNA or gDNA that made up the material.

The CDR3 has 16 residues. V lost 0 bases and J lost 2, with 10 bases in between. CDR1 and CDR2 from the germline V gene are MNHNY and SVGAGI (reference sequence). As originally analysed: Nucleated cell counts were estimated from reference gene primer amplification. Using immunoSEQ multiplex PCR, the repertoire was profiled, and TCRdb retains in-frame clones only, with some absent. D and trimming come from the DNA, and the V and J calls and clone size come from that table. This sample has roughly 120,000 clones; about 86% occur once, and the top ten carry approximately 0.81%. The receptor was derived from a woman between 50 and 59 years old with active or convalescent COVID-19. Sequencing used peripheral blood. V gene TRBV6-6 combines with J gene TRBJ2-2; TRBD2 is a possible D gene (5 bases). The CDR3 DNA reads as TGTGCCAGCAGTTACTCGAGAGGGCTTAACACCGGGGAGCTGTTTTTT. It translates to CASSYSRGLNTGELFF.